Described below is a single T cell receptor (beta chain) sequence and its context. The assay was immunoSEQ multiplex PCR, and TCRdb's table has in-frame clones only and misses some. The sample lists hundreds of thousands of clones, around 90% occurring once. This entry belongs to a study of Ad26.COV2.S vaccination and SARS-CoV-2 variants. The treatment here: about 20 received Ad26.COV2.S at low or high dose, single or two shots; 5 received placebo; per-sample allocation not given. The samples were gathered on day 63 after the first injection of vaccine or placebo. V gave up 11 bases and J gave up 0 bases; unmatched junction bases: 10. Germline V gives CDR1 PRHDT, CDR2 FYEKMQ (reference sequence). The CDR3 length is 15 residues.

V is TRBV13 and J is TRBJ2-1; 7 bases are shared with TRBD2. This clonotype was sampled from a person aged 18-65 years who received the Ad26.COV2.S COVID-19 vaccine or a placebo. This specimen was peripheral blood, taken in a trial of Ad26.COV2.S vaccine versus placebo. The CDR3 coding sequence is TGTGCCTCCTCTCTAGCGGAGTCCTCCTACAATGAGCAGTTCTTC. As protein: CASSLAESSYNEQFF.